This T cell receptor beta chain is drawn from a study of PD-L1 blockade in urothelial cancer. Looking at the study overall: It was around 2014 that patients started atezolizumab at 1,200 mg intravenously every 3 weeks. Patients' prior chemotherapy regimens numbered 0 to 3. Findings of the study overall: Durable-benefit patients showed greater tumor-associated blood clone expansion at 3 weeks.

Method: immunoSEQ multiplex PCR; TCRdb's copy keeps in-frame clones and lacks some. This repertoire shows more than 75,000 clones, roughly 84% found once; its top ten account for roughly 2%. A note on this clone: As yet, its antigen is unknown.

Time point meaning: pretreatment peripheral blood. The specimen was PBMCs, collected around atezolizumab (anti-PD-L1) treatment. The TCR originated in a man aged 60 to 75 with urothelial cancer.

This CDR3 reads CASSFRDTDPFTWYTQYF. The CDR3 nucleotides read TGTGCCAGCTCATTCCGGGACACAGACCCGTTCACATGGTATACGCAGTATTTT. The V and J genes are TRBV18 and TRBJ2-3; a weak D match, TRBD1 (6 bases). Trimming cost V 5 bases and J 7 bases, with 28 bases left between them. The germline V gene encodes CDR1 KGHSH and CDR2 LQKENI. The length of the CDR3 is 18 residues.